The TCR beta chain under discussion was sequenced for a study of radiotherapy plus CTLA-4 blockade in lung cancer. Notes on the study in general: Tumor-derived TCR clones expanded in blood after radiotherapy plus ipilimumab.

Trimming left V 0 bases short and J 4 bases short, with 7 bases between. Germline lookup yields CDR1 SGHDT and CDR2 YYEEEE. The CDR3 runs to 13 residues. On this clone: Its matching antigen is unknown.

The protocol was immunoSEQ multiplex PCR, while the TCRdb copy is restricted to in-frame clones and leaves out a portion. The data show 35,000 to 40,000 clones, 80% to 90% seen once. Lung cancer patients with chemo-refractory metastatic non-small-cell disease were given focal radiation plus CTLA-4 blockade with ipilimumab. The origin of this receptor is a human donor with non-small cell lung cancer whose response to radiotherapy plus ipilimumab could not be evaluated. The sequencing used peripheral blood, collected from a patient treated with radiotherapy plus ipilimumab. The V and J genes are TRBV5-6 and TRBJ1-1; D is uncertain. CDR3 amino acids: CASSLAAGTEAFF. The CDR3 nucleotides are TGTGCCAGCAGCTTGGCTGCCGGCACTGAAGCTTTCTTT.